This T cell receptor beta chain came from a study of blood T cell repertoires in COVID-19. Study details: There were acute and convalescent COVID-19 samples, and they came from the United States, Italy and Spain. T cells, B-cell-depleted T cells, or PBMCs provided the cDNA or gDNA that served as material.

Germline V CDR1 and CDR2: SGHKS, YYEKEE (reference sequence). V lost 0 bases and J 0 bases, leaving 6 bases between the germline ends. The CDR3 is 14 residues long. In the authors' methods: Amplifying reference gene primers gave estimates of nucleated cell counts. Assay used: immunoSEQ multiplex PCR; TCRdb lists only in-frame clones, some missing. V and J calls and clone size come straight from that table; D and trimming were deduced from the DNA. This sample carries over 100,000 clones, 82% of them seen once, and the ten largest clones take around 4.5%. Sequenced: peripheral blood. The sequence came from a woman in her 70s with acute or convalescent COVID-19. The chain is built from TRBV5-5 and TRBJ1-1, with no clear D. The CDR3 region has the DNA TGTGCCAGCAGCTTGGCACCAGTGAACACTGAAGCTTTCTTT. Its translation: CASSLAPVNTEAFF.